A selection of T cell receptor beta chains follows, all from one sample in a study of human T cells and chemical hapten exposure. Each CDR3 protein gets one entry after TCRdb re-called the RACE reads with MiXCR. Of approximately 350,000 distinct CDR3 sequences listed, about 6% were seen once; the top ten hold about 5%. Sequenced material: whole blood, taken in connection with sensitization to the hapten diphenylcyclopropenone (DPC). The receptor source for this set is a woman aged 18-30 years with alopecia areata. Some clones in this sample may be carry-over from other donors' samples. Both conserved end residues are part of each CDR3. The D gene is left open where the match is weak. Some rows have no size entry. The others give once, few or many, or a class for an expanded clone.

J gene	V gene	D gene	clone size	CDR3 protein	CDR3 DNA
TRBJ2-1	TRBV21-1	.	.	CASSKSTGSYNEQFF	TGTGCCAGCAGCAAAAGTACAGGGTCTTACAATGAGCAGTTCTTC
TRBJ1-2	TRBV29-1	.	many	CSVSRDGPYGYTF	TGCAGCGTTTCCCGGGACGGACCCTATGGCTACACCTTC
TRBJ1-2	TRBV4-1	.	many	CASSQDLNAGDYGYTF	TGCGCCAGCAGCCAAGATCTCAACGCAGGAGACTATGGCTACACCTTC
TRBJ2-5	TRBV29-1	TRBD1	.	CSARRTGGQETQYF	TGCAGCGCGCGCCGAACAGGGGGCCAAGAGACCCAGTACTTC
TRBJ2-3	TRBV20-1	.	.	CSATSGGTTDTQYF	TGCAGTGCCACTTCCGGGGGTACCACAGATACGCAGTATTTT
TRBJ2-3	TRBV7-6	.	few	CASSSLATDTQYF	TGTGCCAGCAGCTCCCTGGCCACAGATACGCAGTATTTT
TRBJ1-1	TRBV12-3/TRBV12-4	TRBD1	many	CASRGGRGVAEAFF	TGTGCCAGCCGAGGGGGCCGGGGCGTAGCTGAAGCTTTCTTT
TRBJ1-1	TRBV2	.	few	CASSVSYIWNSEAFF	TGTGCCAGCAGTGTTTCTTATATTTGGAACTCGGAAGCTTTCTTT
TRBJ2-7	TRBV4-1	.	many	CASSQDEGILYEQYF	TGCGCCAGCAGCCAAGACGAAGGCATTCTCTACGAGCAGTACTTC
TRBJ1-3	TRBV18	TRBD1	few	CASSRGQGPNSGNTIYF	TGTGCCAGCTCACGAGGACAGGGACCCAACTCTGGAAACACCATATATTTT
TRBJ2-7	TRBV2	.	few	CASSVDYWEQYF	TGTGCCAGCAGTGTGGACTACTGGGAGCAGTACTTC
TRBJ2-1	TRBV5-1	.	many	CASSLEDTHNEQFF	TGCGCCAGCAGCTTGGAGGACACACACAATGAGCAGTTCTTC
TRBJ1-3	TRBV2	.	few	CASKEEYLGNTIYF	TGTGCCAGCAAGGAAGAGTATCTCGGAAACACCATATATTTT
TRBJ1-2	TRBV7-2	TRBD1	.	CASSLAGGEAGYTF	TGTGCCAGCAGCTTGGCAGGGGGAGAGGCTGGCTACACCTTC
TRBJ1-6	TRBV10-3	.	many	CAISESREGSPLHF	TGTGCCATCAGTGAGTCAAGGGAGGGGTCACCCCTCCACTTT
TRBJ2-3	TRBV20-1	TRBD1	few	CSARLYRGQKTDTQYF	TGCAGTGCTAGACTATACAGGGGGCAAAAGACAGATACGCAGTATTTT
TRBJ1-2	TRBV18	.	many	CASSPGTENYGYTF	TGTGCCAGCTCACCTGGGACCGAAAACTATGGCTACACCTTC
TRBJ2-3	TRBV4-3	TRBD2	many	CASSQDPAGGGETQYF	TGCGCCAGCAGCCAAGATCCAGCGGGGGGGGGTGAGACGCAGTATTTT
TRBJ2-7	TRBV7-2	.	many	CASSPVSSSYEQYF	TGTGCCAGCAGCCCCGTCTCCAGCTCCTACGAGCAGTACTTC
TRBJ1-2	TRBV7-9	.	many	CASSLGPLYGYTF	TGTGCCAGCAGCCTAGGACCTCTCTATGGCTACACCTTC
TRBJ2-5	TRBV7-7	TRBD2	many	CASSRGLSGGPKETQYF	TGTGCTAGCAGCCGAGGCCTTAGCGGGGGCCCGAAAGAGACCCAGTACTTC
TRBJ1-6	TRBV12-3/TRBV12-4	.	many	CASSLSGSDNSPLHF	TGTGCCAGCAGTTTAAGTGGCTCGGATAATTCACCCCTCCACTTT
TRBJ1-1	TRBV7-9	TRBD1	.	CASSLADRDTEAFF	TGTGCCAGCAGCTTAGCCGACAGGGACACTGAAGCTTTCTTT
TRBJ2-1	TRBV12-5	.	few	CASGLVLGGPYNEQFF	TGTGCTAGTGGTTTGGTCCTAGGAGGCCCCTACAATGAGCAGTTCTTC
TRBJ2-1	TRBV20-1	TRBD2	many	CSARDQRGDINEQFF	TGCAGTGCTAGAGATCAGCGGGGGGATATAAATGAGCAGTTCTTC
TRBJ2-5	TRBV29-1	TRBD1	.	CSVESDRGGETQYF	TGCAGCGTTGAATCGGACAGGGGAGGCGAGACCCAGTACTTC
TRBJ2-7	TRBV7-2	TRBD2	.	CASSLVCGGQYF	TGTGCCAGCAGCTTAGTTTGCGGGGGGCAGTACTTC